The rows below give T cell receptor beta chains drawn from one sample of a study of T cells in tumors after PD-1 blockade. TCRdb keeps only in-frame clones here, not all; method: immunoSEQ multiplex PCR. Here the sample spans about 24,000 clones, nearly 85% being singletons. Sequenced material: PBMCs, taken after anti-PD-1 treatment. The receptors originated from a human donor with basal cell carcinoma. Each CDR3 is given with its conserved first and last residue. The order of the fields is clone size, D gene, V gene, J gene, CDR3 protein, CDR3 DNA. A D gene is named only where the DNA matches it firmly. Clone size is given for some rows only: seen once, a few or many times, or a class if the clone is expanded.

NA,NA,TRBV27,TRBJ1-2,CASSPGRSYGYTF,TGTGCCAGCAGTCCGGGACGTAGCTATGGCTACACCTTC
NA,TRBD1,TRBV6-5,TRBJ1-2,CASIRGQGADGYTF,TGTGCCAGCATTAGAGGACAGGGGGCTGATGGCTACACCTTC
once,NA,TRBV5-1,TRBJ1-1,CASSRGGLTTEAFF,TGCGCCAGCAGCCGGGGGGGCCTGACGACTGAAGCTTTCTTT
NA,TRBD2,TRBV14,TRBJ2-3,CASRLGAGGHGDTQYF,TGTGCCAGCAGACTCGGGGCGGGGGGACACGGAGATACGCAGTATTTT
NA,NA,TRBV5-4,TRBJ2-5,CASTLGTVAQMQETQYF,TGTGCCAGCACCTTGGGAACTGTAGCGCAGATGCAAGAGACCCAGTACTTC
NA,TRBD2,TRBV5-1,TRBJ2-3,CASSLVGRGASTDTQYF,TGCGCCAGCAGCTTGGTTGGGCGGGGGGCGAGCACAGATACGCAGTATTTT
NA,NA,TRBV12-3/TRBV12-4,TRBJ2-2,CASSLGAPGELFF,TGTGCCAGCAGTTTAGGGGCTCCCGGGGAGCTGTTTTTT
once,NA,TRBV27,TRBJ2-1,CASSLDRWNEQFF,TGTGCCAGCAGTCTGGACCGTTGGAATGAGCAGTTCTTC
NA,TRBD1,TRBV3-1/TRBV3-2,TRBJ2-7,CASSSGQGKAYEQYF,TGTGCCAGCAGCTCGGGACAGGGGAAGGCCTACGAGCAGTACTTC
NA,TRBD1,TRBV27,TRBJ1-2,CASSPRQGARVVSF,TGTGCCAGCTCCCCCAGACAGGGGGCGAGAGTCGTCTCCTTC
NA,TRBD2,TRBV9,TRBJ2-1,CASSTSGDSYNEQFF,TGTGCCAGCAGCACGAGCGGGGACTCCTACAATGAGCAGTTCTTC
NA,NA,TRBV30,TRBJ1-1,CAWSSRLIMNTEAFF,TGTGCCTGGAGTTCAAGGTTGATCATGAACACTGAAGCTTTCTTT
NA,TRBD2,TRBV29-1,TRBJ2-5,CSALVASGGFTQETQYF,TGCAGCGCCCTTGTCGCTAGCGGGGGGTTTACACAAGAGACCCAGTACTTC